The sequence of this T cell receptor (beta chain) was determined in a study of blood T cell repertoires in COVID-19. Sequenced by immunoSEQ multiplex PCR; TCRdb stores in-frame clones only, minus some. The sample contains under 45,000 clones, more than 65% of which appear only once. The CDR3 loop spans 15 amino acids. V lost 3 bases and J lost 0; bases outside the gene matches: 4. CDR1 and CDR2 (germline): SGHTA, FQGNSA. Source material: peripheral blood. The receptor was derived from a man between 65 and 80 years old with COVID-19, enrolled during active disease. The chain carries TRBV7-2 and TRBJ1-1; TRBD1 matches at 7 bases. CDR3 sequence: CASSFQGTVNTEAFF. For the CDR3, the DNA is TGTGCCAGCAGCTTCCAAGGGACAGTGAACACTGAAGCTTTCTTT.